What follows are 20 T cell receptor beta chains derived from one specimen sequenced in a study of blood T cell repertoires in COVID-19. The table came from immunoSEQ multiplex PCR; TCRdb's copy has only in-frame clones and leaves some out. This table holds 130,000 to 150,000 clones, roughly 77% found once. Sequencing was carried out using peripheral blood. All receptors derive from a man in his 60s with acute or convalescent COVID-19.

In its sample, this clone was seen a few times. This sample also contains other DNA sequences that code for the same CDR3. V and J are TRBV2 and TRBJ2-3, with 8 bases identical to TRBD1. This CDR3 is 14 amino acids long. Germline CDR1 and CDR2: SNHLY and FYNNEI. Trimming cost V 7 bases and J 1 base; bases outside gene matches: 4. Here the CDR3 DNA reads TGTGCCAGCAACGGACAGGGCGGCACAGATACGCAGTATTTT. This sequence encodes CASNGQGGTDTQYF.

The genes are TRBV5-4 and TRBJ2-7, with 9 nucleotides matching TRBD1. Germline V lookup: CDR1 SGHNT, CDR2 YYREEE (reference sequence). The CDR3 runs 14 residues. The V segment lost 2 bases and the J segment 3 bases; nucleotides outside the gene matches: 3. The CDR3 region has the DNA TGTGCCAGCAGCTTTGGGGACAGGGACTACGAGCAGTACTTC. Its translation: CASSFGDRDYEQYF.

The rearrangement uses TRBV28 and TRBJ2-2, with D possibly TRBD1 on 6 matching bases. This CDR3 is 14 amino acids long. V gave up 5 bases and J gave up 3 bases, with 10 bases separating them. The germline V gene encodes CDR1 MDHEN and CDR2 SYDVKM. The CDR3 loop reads CASSQQGYTGELFF. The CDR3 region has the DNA TGTGCCAGCAGTCAACAGGGTTACACCGGGGAGCTGTTTTTT.

CDR3 sequence: CASSVGTGWQTNEKLFF. CDR3 DNA sequence: TGTGCCAGCAGCGTAGGGACAGGATGGCAAACTAATGAAAAACTGTTTTTT. This sequence joins TRBV9 and TRBJ1-4, with TRBD1 identical over 7 bases. V was clipped by 0 bases and J by 1 base; unmatched bases: 6. This CDR3 has 17 amino acids. Germline V lookup: CDR1 SGDLS, CDR2 YYNGEE.

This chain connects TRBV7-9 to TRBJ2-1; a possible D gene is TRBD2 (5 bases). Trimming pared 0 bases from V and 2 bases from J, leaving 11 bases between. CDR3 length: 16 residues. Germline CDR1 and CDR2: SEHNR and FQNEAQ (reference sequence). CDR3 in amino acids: CASSLARTVAYNEQFF. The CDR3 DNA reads TGTGCCAGCAGCTTAGCTCGGACTGTTGCCTACAATGAGCAGTTCTTC.

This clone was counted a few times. The CDR3 nucleotides read TGCAGCGTTGCCGGGAGGAGCTCCTACAATGAGCAGTTCTTC. Residues: CSVAGRSSYNEQFF. This chain joins TRBV29-1 and TRBJ2-1; 7 bases are a match to TRBD2. Per germline, CDR1 SQVTM and CDR2 ANQGSEA. CDR3 size: 14 residues. The V segment lost 4 bases and the J segment 0 bases; nucleotides outside the gene matches: 3.

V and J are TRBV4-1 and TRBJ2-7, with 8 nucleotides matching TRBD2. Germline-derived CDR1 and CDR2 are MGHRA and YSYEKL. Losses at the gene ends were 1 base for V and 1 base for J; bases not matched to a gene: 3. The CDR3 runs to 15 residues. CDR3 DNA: TGCGCCAGCAGCCAAGTTACTAGCGGATCCTACGAGCAGTACTTC. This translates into CASSQVTSGSYEQYF.

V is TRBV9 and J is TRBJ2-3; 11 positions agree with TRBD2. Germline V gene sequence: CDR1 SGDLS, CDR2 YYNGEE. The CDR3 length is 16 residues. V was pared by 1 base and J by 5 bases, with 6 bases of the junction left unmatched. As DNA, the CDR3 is TGTGCCAGCAGCGTATCTGGGACTAGCGGCGGAGATACGCAGTATTTT. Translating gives CASSVSGTSGGDTQYF.

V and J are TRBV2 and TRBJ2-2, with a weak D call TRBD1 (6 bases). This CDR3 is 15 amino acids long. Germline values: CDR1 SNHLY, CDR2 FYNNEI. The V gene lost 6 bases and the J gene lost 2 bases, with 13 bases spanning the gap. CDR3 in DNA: TGTGCCAGCAGCAACAGGGAAATAAACACCGGGGAGCTGTTTTTT. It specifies CASSNREINTGELFF.

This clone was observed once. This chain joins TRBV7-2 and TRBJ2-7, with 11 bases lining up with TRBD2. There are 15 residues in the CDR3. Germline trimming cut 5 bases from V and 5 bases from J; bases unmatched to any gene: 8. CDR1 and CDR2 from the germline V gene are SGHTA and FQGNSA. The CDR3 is CASSLTSGSINEQYF. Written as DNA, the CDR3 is TGTGCCAGCAGCCTAACTAGCGGGAGCATCAACGAGCAGTACTTC.

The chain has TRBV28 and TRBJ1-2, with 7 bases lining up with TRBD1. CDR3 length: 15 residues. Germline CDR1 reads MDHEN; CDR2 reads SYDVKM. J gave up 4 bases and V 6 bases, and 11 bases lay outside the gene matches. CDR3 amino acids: CASSPLTRQGYGYTF. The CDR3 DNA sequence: TGTGCCAGCAGCCCATTAACCCGACAGGGCTATGGCTACACCTTC.

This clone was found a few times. The CDR3, as DNA: TGTGCCAGCAGTGACCGGAAGGGGGGGGCCTACGAGCAGTACTTC. This encodes CASSDRKGGAYEQYF. This chain connects TRBV6-1 to TRBJ2-7; tentative D call: TRBD2 (7 bases). V lost 3 bases and J lost 2, with 14 bases in between. The germline CDR1 and CDR2 sequences are MNHNS and SASEGT. The CDR3 contains 15 residues.

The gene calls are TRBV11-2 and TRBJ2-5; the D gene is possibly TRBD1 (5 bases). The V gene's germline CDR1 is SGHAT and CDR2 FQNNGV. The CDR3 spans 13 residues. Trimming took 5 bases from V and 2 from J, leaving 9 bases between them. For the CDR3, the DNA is TGTGCCAGCAGCCCAGGGTATCAAGAGACCCAGTACTTC. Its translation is CASSPGYQETQYF.

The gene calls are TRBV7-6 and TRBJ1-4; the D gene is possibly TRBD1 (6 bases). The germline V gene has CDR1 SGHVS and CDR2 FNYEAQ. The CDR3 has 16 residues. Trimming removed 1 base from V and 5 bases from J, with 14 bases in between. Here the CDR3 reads CASSLVGDRSNEKLFF. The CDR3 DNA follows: TGTGCCAGCAGCTTAGTGGGTGACAGGTCAAATGAAAAACTGTTTTTT.

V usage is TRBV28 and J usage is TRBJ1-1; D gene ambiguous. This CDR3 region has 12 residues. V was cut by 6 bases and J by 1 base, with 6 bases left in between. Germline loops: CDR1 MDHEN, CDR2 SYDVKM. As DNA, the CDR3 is TGTGCCAGCAGAGACAAGAACACTGAAGCTTTCTTT. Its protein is CASRDKNTEAFF.

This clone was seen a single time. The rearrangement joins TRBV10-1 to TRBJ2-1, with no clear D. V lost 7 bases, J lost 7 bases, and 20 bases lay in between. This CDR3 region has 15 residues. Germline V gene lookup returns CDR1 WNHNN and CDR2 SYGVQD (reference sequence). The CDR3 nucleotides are TGCGCCAGCAAGGAGCCCCGGAGCCTTAGGAATGAGCAGTTCTTC. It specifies CASKEPRSLRNEQFF.

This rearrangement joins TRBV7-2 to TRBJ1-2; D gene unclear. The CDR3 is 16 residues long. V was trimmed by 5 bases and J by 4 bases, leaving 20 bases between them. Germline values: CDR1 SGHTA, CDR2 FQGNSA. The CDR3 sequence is CASSPQHQVGVYGYTF. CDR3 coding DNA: TGTGCCAGCAGCCCCCAACATCAGGTTGGTGTCTATGGCTACACCTTC.

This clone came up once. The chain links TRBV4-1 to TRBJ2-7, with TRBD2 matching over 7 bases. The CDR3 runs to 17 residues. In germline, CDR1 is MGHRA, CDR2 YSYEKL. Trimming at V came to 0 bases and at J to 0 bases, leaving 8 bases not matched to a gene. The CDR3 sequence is CASSQDRGSGFSYEQYF. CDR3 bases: TGCGCCAGCAGCCAAGATCGGGGTAGCGGGTTCTCCTACGAGCAGTACTTC.

CDR3 region: CASSLSWAREGQPQHF. CDR3 in DNA: TGTGCCAGCAGTTTATCGTGGGCCAGGGAAGGGCAGCCCCAGCATTTT. This chain uses TRBV27 with TRBJ1-5; possible D gene TRBD1, 5 bases. Germline-derived CDR1 and CDR2 are MNHEY and SMNVEV (reference sequence). Trimming removed 0 bases at V and 7 bases at J, with 16 bases between. The CDR3 loop spans 16 amino acids.

Here the CDR3 reads CASSQEPGLAGKGEQFF. As DNA, the CDR3 is TGCGCCAGCAGCCAAGAACCAGGACTAGCGGGAAAAGGTGAGCAGTTCTTC. This chain uses TRBV4-1 with TRBJ2-1; 12 bases agree with TRBD2. Germline CDR1 and CDR2: MGHRA and YSYEKL. Germline trimming cut 0 bases from V and 9 bases from J; bases unmatched to any gene: 9. The CDR3 runs to 17 residues.